The entry below describes one T cell receptor beta chain. The antigen is not known. The source material, RNA transcripts, was used to amplify TCR beta CDR3 regions. The HTBI primer set drove a first-round RT-PCR of the TCR CDR3. TCRdb re-derived calls from the multiplex PCR reads in MiXCR, one entry per CDR3 protein. Among some 300,000 distinct CDR3 sequences, roughly 19% were seen once, and the ten largest hold roughly 40%. The data were taken from a study of T cells in Graves' hyperthyroidism and ophthalmopathy. Whole-study findings and limits: It was a median around seven months before onset that the model predicted ophthalmopathy.

The V and J ends lost 0 bases and 1 base respectively, with 6 bases between them. The CDR3 is 14 amino acids. Germline V gene data show CDR1 as MNHEY and CDR2 as SVGAGI. The genes are TRBV6-5 and TRBJ1-1; D unclear. The sequencing input was blood. This sequence originates from a man aged 50 to 60 with Graves' ophthalmopathy. This CDR3 reads CASSYSDTNTEAFF. CDR3 sequence (DNA): TGTGCCAGCAGTTACTCCGATACGAACACTGAAGCTTTCTTT.